The sequence of this TCR beta chain was determined in a study of blood T cells in healthy people across ages. The V gene's germline CDR1 is SNHLY and CDR2 FYNNEI. The CDR3 consists of 16 residues. V was pared by 9 bases and J by 6 bases, with 14 bases of the junction left unmatched. A J-beta primer mix and a sample-barcoded 5' primer were used in a second PCR of about 7 to 12 cycles. TCRdb processed the 5' RACE reads anew with MiXCR; each CDR3 protein has one entry. Of around 1,000,000 distinct CDR3 sequences in the sample, about 23% were seen once. These data were also filed under a second study, of T cells of mothers and their children.

Sequenced: blood. V usage is TRBV2 and J usage is TRBJ2-3; 11 nucleotides align to TRBD2. This clonotype originated in a girl aged 2 to 9 in good health. This CDR3 reads CASKGRLAGGGDTQYF. CDR3 DNA sequence: TGTGCCAGTAAGGGTAGGCTAGCGGGAGGTGGTGATACGCAGTATTTT.